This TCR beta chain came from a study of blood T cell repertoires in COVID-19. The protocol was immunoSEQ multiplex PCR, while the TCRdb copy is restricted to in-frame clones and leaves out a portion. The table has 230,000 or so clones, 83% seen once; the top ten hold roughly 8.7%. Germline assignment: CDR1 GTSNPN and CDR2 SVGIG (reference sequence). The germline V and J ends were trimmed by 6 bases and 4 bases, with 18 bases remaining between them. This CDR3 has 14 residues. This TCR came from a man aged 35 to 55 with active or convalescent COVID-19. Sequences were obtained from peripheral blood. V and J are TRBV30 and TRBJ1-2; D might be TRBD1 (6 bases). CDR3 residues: CACPIPGTPYGYTF. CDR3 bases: TGTGCCTGCCCGATACCGGGGACACCCTATGGCTACACCTTC.